Sequencing of this T cell receptor (beta chain) was carried out in a study of blood T cells in healthy people across ages. Every donor provided 7.5 to 10 milliliters of peripheral blood. The V and J ends lost 3 bases and 0 bases respectively, with 12 bases between them. CDR1 MGHRA and CDR2 YSYEKL come from the germline V gene. This CDR3 contains 15 residues. It was with a sample-barcoded 5' primer and a J-beta primer mix that a second PCR of roughly 7 to 12 cycles was run. Every single cDNA molecule received a tag from a template-switch adaptor with 12 random nucleotides. MiXCR, run by TCRdb on the 5' RACE reads, gives a single entry per CDR3 protein. The data hold around 1,000,000 distinct CDR3 sequences, with approximately 25% observed a single time. Another study also made use of these data, one on T cells of mothers and their children. From that paper: Researchers report slightly higher, though non-significant, overlap in related mother-child pairs than in unrelated pairs.

The sequenced sample was blood. The chain recombines TRBV4-1 with TRBJ2-7; D is perhaps TRBD2 (5 bases). This receptor was identified in a girl aged 2-10 years in good health. Here the CDR3 reads CASSQAPGVSYEQYF. The CDR3 DNA reads as TGCGCCAGCAGCCAGGCACCCGGGGTCTCCTACGAGCAGTACTTC.